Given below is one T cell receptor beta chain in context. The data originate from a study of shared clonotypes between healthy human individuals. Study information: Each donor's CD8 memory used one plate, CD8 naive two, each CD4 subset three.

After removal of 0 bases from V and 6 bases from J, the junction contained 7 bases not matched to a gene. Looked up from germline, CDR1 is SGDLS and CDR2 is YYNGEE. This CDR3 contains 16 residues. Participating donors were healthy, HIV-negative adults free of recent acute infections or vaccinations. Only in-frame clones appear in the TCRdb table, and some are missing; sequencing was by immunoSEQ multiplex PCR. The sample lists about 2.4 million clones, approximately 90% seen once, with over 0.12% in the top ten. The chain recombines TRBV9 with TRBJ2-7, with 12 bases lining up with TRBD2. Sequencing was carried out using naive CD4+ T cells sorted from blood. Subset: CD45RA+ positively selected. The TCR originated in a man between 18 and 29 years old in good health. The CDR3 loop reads CASSVGLAGDNGEQYF. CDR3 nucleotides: TGTGCCAGCAGCGTAGGACTAGCGGGAGATAATGGCGAGCAGTACTTC.